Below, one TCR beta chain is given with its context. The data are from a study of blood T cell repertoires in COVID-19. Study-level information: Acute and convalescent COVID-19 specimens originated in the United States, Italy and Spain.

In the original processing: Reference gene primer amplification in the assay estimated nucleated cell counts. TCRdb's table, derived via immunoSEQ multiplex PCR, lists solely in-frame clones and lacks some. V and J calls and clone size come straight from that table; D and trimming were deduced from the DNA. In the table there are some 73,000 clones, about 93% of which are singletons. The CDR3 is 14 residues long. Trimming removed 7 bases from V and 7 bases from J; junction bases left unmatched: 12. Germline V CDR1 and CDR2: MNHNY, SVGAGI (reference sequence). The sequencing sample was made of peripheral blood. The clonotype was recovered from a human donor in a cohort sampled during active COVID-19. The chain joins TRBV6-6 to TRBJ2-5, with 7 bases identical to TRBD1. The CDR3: CASTLGGTDGTQYF. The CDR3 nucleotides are TGTGCCAGCACTTTAGGTGGGACAGACGGGACCCAGTACTTC.